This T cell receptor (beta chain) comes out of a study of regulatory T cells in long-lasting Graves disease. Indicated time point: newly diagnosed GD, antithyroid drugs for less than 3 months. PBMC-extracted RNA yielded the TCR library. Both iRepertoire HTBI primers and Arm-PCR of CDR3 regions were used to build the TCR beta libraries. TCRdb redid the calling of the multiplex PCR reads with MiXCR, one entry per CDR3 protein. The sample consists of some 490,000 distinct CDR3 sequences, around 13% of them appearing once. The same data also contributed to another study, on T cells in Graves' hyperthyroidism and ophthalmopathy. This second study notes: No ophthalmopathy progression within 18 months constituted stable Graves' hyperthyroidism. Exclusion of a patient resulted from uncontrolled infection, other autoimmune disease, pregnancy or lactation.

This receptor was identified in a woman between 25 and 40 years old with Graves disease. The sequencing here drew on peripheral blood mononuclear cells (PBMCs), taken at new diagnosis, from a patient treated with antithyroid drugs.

The CDR3 coding sequence is TGCAGTGCTAACTCTGGCCAGACCTACGAGCAGTACTTC. Translated, it gives CSANSGQTYEQYF. The V call is TRBV20-1, the J call TRBJ2-7, with D unclear. V lost 4 bases and J lost 2, with 12 bases in between. CDR1 is DFQATT and CDR2 is SNEGSKA in the germline V gene (reference sequence). This CDR3 is 13 amino acids long.